The 4 T cell receptor beta chains below all came from one sample that was sequenced in a study of blood T cell repertoires in COVID-19. Profiling relied on immunoSEQ multiplex PCR, and the TCRdb table lists in-frame clones only, not all of them. Among 200,000 to 250,000 clones listed, 70% to 85% were seen once. The source material was peripheral blood. These receptors were collected from a woman aged 40 to 49 who had recovered from COVID-19.

J is TRBJ1-1 and V is TRBV5-6; D ambiguous. Trimming left V 0 bases short and J 4 bases short, with 7 bases between. Per germline, CDR1 SGHDT and CDR2 YYEEEE. The CDR3 runs to 13 residues. The CDR3 sequence: CASSLAAGTEAFF. The CDR3 region has the DNA TGTGCCAGCAGCTTGGCAGCGGGCACTGAAGCTTTCTTT.

CDR3 in DNA: TGTGCCAGCAGGCCACGAGGGACATTCCTGAACACTGAAGCTTTCTTT. It specifies CASRPRGTFLNTEAFF. The gene calls are TRBV7-9 and TRBJ1-1; possibly TRBD1 for D (6 bases). From germline, CDR1 is SEHNR and CDR2 FQNEAQ (reference sequence). With 6 bases removed from V and 0 bases from J, the gap between germline ends came to 17 bases. The CDR3 is 16 amino acids.

The chain links TRBV18 to TRBJ2-7; D is perhaps TRBD1 (6 bases). The CDR3 is 14 amino acids. V lost 0 bases, J lost 7 bases, and 13 bases lay in between. The germline V gene has CDR1 KGHSH and CDR2 LQKENI. CDR3 DNA sequence: TGTGCCAGCTCACCACCCCGGACAGCGGTGGAGCAGTACTTC. The encoded protein is CASSPPRTAVEQYF.

This chain connects TRBV3-1 (or the pseudogene TRBV3-2) to TRBJ2-1; 8 nucleotides align to TRBD2. Losses at the gene ends were 3 bases for V and 4 bases for J; bases not matched to a gene: 2. Looked up from germline, CDR1 is LGHDT and CDR2 is YNNKEL (reference sequence). The CDR3 totals 14 residues. The CDR3 nucleotides read TGTGCCAGCAGCCACCAGCGGGGGTACAATGAGCAGTTCTTC. Translating it yields CASSHQRGYNEQFF.